The 29 T cell receptor beta chains given below trace back to one sample, sequenced in a study of blood T cell repertoires in COVID-19. Here immunoSEQ multiplex PCR was the method, and the copy in TCRdb shows in-frame clones only, minus some. The sample records roughly 250,000 clones, 79% being singletons. Specimen: peripheral blood. Every receptor here comes from a woman in her thirties or forties with active or convalescent COVID-19.

V is TRBV4-1 and J is TRBJ2-7; 10 nucleotides match TRBD2. CDR1 MGHRA and CDR2 YSYEKL come from the germline V gene. The CDR3 covers 14 residues. Trimming at V came to 5 bases and at J to 5 bases, leaving 6 bases not matched to a gene. In DNA form, the CDR3 reads TGCGCCAGCAGCACAGCGGGGGGGCCGGACGAGCAGTACTTC. Amino acid sequence: CASSTAGGPDEQYF.

The rearrangement uses TRBV5-6 and TRBJ1-2; no firm D call. The germline CDR1 and CDR2 sequences are SGHDT and YYEEEE. The CDR3 sequence is 14 residues long. V was trimmed by 2 bases and J by 6 bases, leaving 14 bases between them. The CDR3 region has the DNA TGTGCCAGCAGCTTCGGGAGGCCCCCCCATGGCTACACCTTC. Amino acids: CASSFGRPPHGYTF.

The V and J genes are TRBV5-1 and TRBJ2-2; 11 nucleotides align to TRBD1. The ends lost 4 bases at V and 3 bases at J; junction bases unmatched: 5. Looked up from germline, CDR1 is SGHRS and CDR2 is YFSETQ. CDR3 length: 16 residues. The CDR3 DNA follows: TGCGCCAGCAGCCTAGGACAGGGGGCTGACACCGGGGAGCTGTTTTTT. Protein: CASSLGQGADTGELFF.

The CDR3 sequence is CASSSYSVTNYGYTF. CDR3 nucleotide sequence: TGTGCCAGCAGCTCCTATTCTGTCACTAACTATGGCTACACCTTC. The chain couples TRBV28 to TRBJ1-2, with D uncertain. CDR3 size: 15 residues. The germline CDR1 and CDR2 sequences are MDHEN and SYDVKM. Deletions cut 6 bases from V and 0 bases from J, with 14 bases between.

The J gene is TRBJ1-6, the V gene TRBV4-1; D remains unclear. The germline V gene encodes CDR1 MGHRA and CDR2 YSYEKL. V dropped 4 bases and J dropped 0 bases, with 10 bases sitting between them. The CDR3 is made up of 16 amino acids. CDR3 region: CASSPQVSSYNSPLHF. CDR3 nucleotides: TGCGCCAGCAGCCCTCAAGTGAGCTCCTATAATTCACCCCTCCACTTT.

This clone has just a few counts. This chain connects TRBV11-2 to TRBJ1-5; D is unclear. This CDR3 spans 12 amino acids. V lost 2 bases and J 6 bases, leaving 5 bases between the germline ends. CDR1 is SGHAT, CDR2 FQNNGV, per germline. Here the CDR3 reads CASSLSGQPQHF. Written as DNA, the CDR3 is TGTGCCAGCAGCTTATCGGGTCAGCCCCAGCATTTT.

The chain uses TRBV18 and TRBJ1-1; 7 nucleotides agree with TRBD1. Trimming removed 4 bases from V and 4 bases from J; junction bases left unmatched: 6. This CDR3 has 14 amino acids. From germline, CDR1 is KGHSH and CDR2 LQKENI. CDR3 loop: CASSQRGLGTEAFF. As DNA, the CDR3 is TGTGCCAGCTCACAAAGGGGGCTCGGCACTGAAGCTTTCTTT.

This chain connects TRBV7-9 to TRBJ2-5; TRBD2 matches 14 bases. The trim removed 5 bases at V and 2 bases at J, leaving 4 bases unmatched. Germline V gene sequence: CDR1 SEHNR, CDR2 FQNEAQ (reference sequence). CDR3 length: 16 amino acids. The CDR3 loop reads CASSTTSGGAQETQYF. CDR3 bases: TGTGCCAGCAGCACGACTAGCGGGGGGGCACAAGAGACCCAGTACTTC.

This clone was seen a few times. CDR3 sequence reads: CASSVVSNQPQHF. DNA of the CDR3: TGTGCCAGCAGTGTAGTTAGCAATCAGCCCCAGCATTTT. This chain uses TRBV2 with TRBJ1-5; D is undetermined. V dropped 4 bases and J dropped 0 bases, with 4 bases sitting between them. From germline, CDR1 is SNHLY and CDR2 FYNNEI. This CDR3 is 13 amino acids long. Drawing the rest from reference TRBV2 and TRBJ1-5, the complete variable domain is EPEVTQTPSHQVTQMGQEVILRCVPISNHLYFYWYRQILGQKVEFLVSFYNNEISEKSEIFDDQFSVERPDGSNFTLKIRSTKLEDSAMYFCASSVVSNQPQHFGDGTRLSIL.

The J gene is TRBJ1-4, the V gene TRBV5-4; tentative D call: TRBD1 (6 bases). Germline V gives CDR1 SGHNT, CDR2 YYREEE (reference sequence). The CDR3 is 16 residues long. V lost 0 bases and J 3 bases, leaving 12 bases between the germline ends. The DNA for the CDR3 is TGTGCCAGCAGCTTGGGCAGGGGTCAACCTAATGAAAAACTGTTTTTT. Encoded protein: CASSLGRGQPNEKLFF. Complete variable domain (other parts from reference TRBV5-4 and TRBJ1-4): ETGVTQSPTHLIKTRGQQVTLRCSSQSGHNTVSWYQQALGQGPQFIFQYYREEENGRGNFPPRFSGLQFPNYSSELNVNALELDDSALYLCASSLGRGQPNEKLFFGSGTQLSVL.

With respect to this clone: The same CDR3 is also encoded by other DNA sequences in this sample. The rearrangement uses TRBV7-3 and TRBJ2-1, with 7 bases matching TRBD1. Germline V lookup: CDR1 SGHTA, CDR2 FQGTGA. Trimming removed 0 bases from V and 7 bases from J; junction bases left unmatched: 6. The CDR3 is 15 amino acids. The CDR3 DNA reads as TGTGCCAGCAGCTTAACACAGGGGCTAGGGAATGAGCAGTTCTTC. It encodes CASSLTQGLGNEQFF.

There are a few counts of this clone. The chain carries TRBV10-3 and TRBJ1-2; a possible D gene is TRBD1 (5 bases). Trimming left V 4 bases short and J 4 bases short, with 16 bases between. The CDR3 contains 15 residues. CDR1 ENHRY and CDR2 SYGVKD come from the germline V gene. The CDR3 sequence: CAISAGGQTSYGYTF. CDR3 in DNA: TGTGCCATCAGTGCCGGGGGTCAGACCAGCTATGGCTACACCTTC.

The CDR3 nucleotides are TGCGCCAGCAGCTCAAGACCGGGACAGGGACATGGCTACACCTTC. Protein product: CASSSRPGQGHGYTF. The chain combines TRBV5-1 with TRBJ1-2; 9 bases agree with TRBD1. CDR1 is SGHRS and CDR2 is YFSETQ in the germline V gene. V lost 3 bases to trimming and J lost 6 bases; unmatched junction nucleotides: 9. The CDR3 is 15 residues long.

The V and J genes are TRBV4-1 and TRBJ1-1; D possibly corresponds to TRBD1 (5 bases). CDR1 is MGHRA, CDR2 YSYEKL, per germline. Trimming took 1 base from V and 9 from J, leaving 12 bases between them. This CDR3 region has 13 residues. CDR3 sequence (DNA): TGCGCCAGCAGCCAAGGGACATTTAGCCAAGCTTTCTTT. Translated: CASSQGTFSQAFF.

Comments on this clone: Other DNA variants within this sample encode the same CDR3. The chain carries TRBV9 and TRBJ1-6; TRBD1 agrees at 10 bases. Germline-derived CDR1 and CDR2 are SGDLS and YYNGEE. Trimming at V came to 3 bases and at J to 5 bases, leaving 2 bases not matched to a gene. This CDR3 region has 15 residues. The CDR3 protein is CASSGQGANNSPLHF. As DNA, the CDR3 is TGTGCCAGCAGCGGACAGGGGGCAAATAATTCACCCCTCCACTTT.

The gene calls are TRBV7-3 and TRBJ2-6, with a possible D match to TRBD1 (5 bases). V shed 6 bases and J shed 1 base, with 10 bases lying between them. The CDR3 covers 15 residues. Germline assignment: CDR1 SGHTA and CDR2 FQGTGA. As DNA, the CDR3 is TGTGCCAGCAGTCGCTCAGGGTCTGGGGCCAACGTCCTGACTTTC. Its translation: CASSRSGSGANVLTF.

The chain has TRBV7-3 and TRBJ1-1, with 10 bases fitting TRBD1. This CDR3 contains 14 residues. Germline assignment: CDR1 SGHTA and CDR2 FQGTGA. V dropped 5 bases and J dropped 4; count of bases not matched to a gene: 4. The CDR3 here is CASSPGQGVTEAFF. In DNA, the CDR3 is TGTGCCAGCAGCCCCGGACAGGGGGTCACTGAAGCTTTCTTT. The whole variable domain, filled in from reference TRBV7-3 and TRBJ1-1, reads GAGVSQTPSNKVTEKGKYVELRCDPISGHTALYWYRQSLGQGPEFLIYFQGTGAADDSGLPNDRFFAVRPEGSVSTLKIQRTERGDSAVYLCASSPGQGVTEAFFGQGTRLTVV.

The chain is built from TRBV25-1 and TRBJ1-1, with a tentative D call TRBD1 (6 bases). CDR1 and CDR2 (germline): MGHDK, SYGVNS. Trimming stripped 5 bases from V and 10 bases from J, with 17 bases between. The CDR3 extends over 13 amino acids. For the CDR3, the DNA is TGTGCCAGCAGTCCTACGGCTCAGGGGCGAGCTTTCTTT. Encoded protein: CASSPTAQGRAFF.

V and J are TRBV19 and TRBJ1-1, with a tentative D call TRBD1 (6 bases). This CDR3 has 14 amino acids. From germline, CDR1 is LNHDA and CDR2 SQIVND (reference sequence). V was clipped by 5 bases and J by 5 bases, with 15 bases between them. Written as DNA, the CDR3 is TGTGCCAGTAGTCTACGACAGGAAGGGACTGAAGCTTTCTTT. This codes for CASSLRQEGTEAFF.

The rearrangement joins TRBV12-3 or TRBV12-4 to TRBJ1-1; D remains unclear. The length of the CDR3 is 13 residues. V shed 5 bases and J shed 0 bases, with 7 bases lying between them. CDR3 in DNA: TGTGCCAGCAGTCGGACTGTGAACACTGAAGCTTTCTTT. This translates into CASSRTVNTEAFF.

V and J are TRBV5-1 and TRBJ2-3, with 8 positions matching TRBD1. This CDR3 is 16 amino acids long. V was clipped by 5 bases and J by 0 bases; unmatched bases: 8. The germline V gene encodes CDR1 SGHRS and CDR2 YFSETQ. The CDR3 nucleotides read TGCGCCAGCAGGAGTTACAGGGGGTTTAGCACAGATACGCAGTATTTT. It codes for CASRSYRGFSTDTQYF.

The V call is TRBV5-1, the J call TRBJ1-1, with 7 nucleotides matching TRBD1. Germline V CDR1 and CDR2: SGHRS, YFSETQ. The CDR3 sequence is 15 residues long. J was trimmed by 4 bases and V by 4 bases; bases with no gene match: 10. The CDR3 loop reads CASSASQRQGTEAFF. DNA of the CDR3: TGCGCCAGCAGCGCATCCCAGCGACAGGGCACTGAAGCTTTCTTT.

V usage is TRBV6-4 and J usage is TRBJ2-2, with 15 bases identical to TRBD2. This CDR3 has 16 residues. CDR1 is MRHNA, CDR2 SNTAGT, per germline. After removal of 6 bases from V and 5 bases from J, the junction contained 4 bases not matched to a gene. The CDR3 region is CASSRTSGGETGELFF. As DNA, the CDR3 is TGTGCCAGCAGCCGGACTAGCGGGGGGGAAACCGGGGAGCTGTTTTTT.

The chain uses TRBV19 and TRBJ2-1, with 9 bases fitting TRBD1. V gave up 10 bases and J gave up 3 bases; unmatched junction bases: 13. Looked up from germline, CDR1 is LNHDA and CDR2 is SQIVND (reference sequence). The CDR3 covers 16 residues. DNA of the CDR3: TGTGCCACCAGGGACAGGGCCCTTTTTAGCTACAATGAGCAGTTCTTC. This gives the protein CATRDRALFSYNEQFF.

The table lists this clone with a count of one. This sequence joins TRBV9 and TRBJ1-2; D is unclear. Trimming removed 4 bases from V and 3 bases from J, with 13 bases in between. The CDR3 length is 14 residues. CDR1 and CDR2 from the germline V gene are SGDLS and YYNGEE. CDR3 loop: CASSPTRAHYGYTF. The CDR3 DNA sequence: TGTGCCAGCAGCCCCACGAGAGCCCACTATGGCTACACCTTC.

The chain joins TRBV5-1 to TRBJ2-2; TRBD2 agrees at 12 bases. With 3 bases clipped from V and 4 bases from J, the junction kept 4 bases outside the gene matches. CDR1 SGHRS and CDR2 YFSETQ come from the germline V gene. This CDR3 comprises 16 residues. The CDR3: CASSWRLAGATGELFF. In DNA form, the CDR3 reads TGCGCCAGCAGCTGGAGACTAGCGGGGGCCACCGGGGAGCTGTTTTTT.

This clone was seen a few times. V is TRBV6-5 and J is TRBJ1-3; 8 positions match TRBD1. The ends lost 10 bases at V and 3 bases at J; junction bases unmatched: 11. Looked up from germline, CDR1 is MNHEY and CDR2 is SVGAGI. The CDR3 contains 15 residues. CDR3 amino acids: CATNTPGGFGNTIYF. DNA for the CDR3: TGTGCCACCAATACCCCAGGGGGCTTTGGAAACACCATATATTTT.

This rearrangement joins TRBV5-5 to TRBJ1-4, with D hard to call. Germline-derived CDR1 and CDR2 are SGHKS and YYEKEE (reference sequence). The CDR3 is made up of 12 amino acids. The ends were cut back, 3 bases at V and 5 bases at J, with 5 bases in the middle. CDR3 sequence (DNA): TGTGCCAGCAGCTCCCAGAATGAAAAACTGTTTTTT. It translates to CASSSQNEKLFF.

This clone has only one observation. The chain links TRBV30 to TRBJ1-6; TRBD1 aligns across 9 bases. The V segment lost 5 bases and the J segment 11 bases; nucleotides outside the gene matches: 1. Per germline, CDR1 GTSNPN and CDR2 SVGIG (reference sequence). The CDR3 length is 11 residues. The CDR3 reads CAWGTGTPLHF. The CDR3 DNA reads TGTGCCTGGGGGACAGGGACACCCCTCCACTTT.